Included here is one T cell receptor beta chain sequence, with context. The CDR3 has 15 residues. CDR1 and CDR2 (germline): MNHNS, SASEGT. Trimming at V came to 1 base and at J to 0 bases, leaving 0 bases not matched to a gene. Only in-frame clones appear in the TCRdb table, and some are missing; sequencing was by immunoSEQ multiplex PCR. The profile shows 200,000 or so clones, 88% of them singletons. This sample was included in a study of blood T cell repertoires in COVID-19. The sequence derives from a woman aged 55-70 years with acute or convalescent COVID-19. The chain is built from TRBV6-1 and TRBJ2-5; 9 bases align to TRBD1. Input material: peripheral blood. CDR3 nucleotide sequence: TGTGCCAGCAGTGAAGGGGACAGGGACCAAGAGACCCAGTACTTC. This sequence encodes CASSEGDRDQETQYF.